A selection of T cell receptor beta chains follows, all from one sample in a study of blood T cells in healthy people across ages. TCRdb reanalysed the 5' RACE reads using MiXCR and keeps one entry per CDR3 protein. The sample contains approximately 320,000 distinct CDR3 sequences, around 27% of which appear only once. The sample was blood. The receptors come from a woman aged 70-85 years in good health. Each CDR3 is given with its conserved first and last residue. Each record gives: J gene, D gene, clone size, V gene, CDR3 protein, CDR3 DNA. A D gene is named only where the DNA matches it firmly. Size is stated for part of the rows, as once, few or many counts, or as a class when the clone is expanded.

TRBJ1-4 | TRBD1 | . | TRBV20-1 | CSARDSQYRGSEKLFF | TGCAGTGCTAGAGACAGCCAATACAGGGGTAGTGAAAAACTGTTTTTT
TRBJ2-7 | . | once | TRBV3-1 | CASSQYGSTINEQYF | TGTGCCAGCAGCCAATACGGGAGCACTATTAACGAGCAGTACTTC
TRBJ1-5 | . | . | TRBV5-1 | CASSPDSSDQPQHF | TGCGCCAGCAGCCCAGACAGCTCCGATCAGCCCCAGCATTTT
TRBJ1-2 | . | . | TRBV10-3 | CAISTELNYGYTF | TGTGCCATCAGTACAGAATTGAACTATGGCTACACCTTC
TRBJ2-7 | . | . | TRBV5-1 | CASSKDWISYEQYF | TGCGCCAGCAGCAAAGACTGGATCTCCTACGAGCAGTACTTC
TRBJ2-5 | . | many | TRBV20-1 | CSASSARTGQQETQYF | TGCAGTGCTAGTTCCGCACGGACTGGGCAGCAAGAGACCCAGTACTTC
TRBJ1-3 | TRBD1 | once | TRBV27 | CASSPDRGASSGNTIYF | TGTGCCAGCAGTCCAGACAGGGGAGCCTCTTCTGGAAACACCATATATTTT
TRBJ2-1 | . | . | TRBV5-1 | CASSWGGNRYNEQFF | TGCGCCAGCAGCTGGGGCGGGAATCGCTACAATGAGCAGTTCTTC
TRBJ1-2 | . | . | TRBV6-5 | CASTYSSGTAYGYTF | TGTGCCAGCACTTACTCATCCGGGACGGCCTATGGCTACACCTTC
TRBJ1-2 | TRBD1 | . | TRBV20-1 | CSAGDRDGYTF | TGCAGTGCTGGGGACAGGGATGGCTACACCTTC
TRBJ2-5 | TRBD2 | . | TRBV28 | CASSLTSGYQETQYF | TGTGCCAGCAGTTTGACTAGCGGGTACCAAGAGACCCAGTACTTC
TRBJ2-1 | . | . | TRBV6-5 | CASSLYESSDNEQFF | TGTGCCAGCAGTTTATATGAGAGTTCGGACAATGAGCAGTTCTTC
TRBJ2-7 | TRBD2 | few | TRBV7-2 | CASSLWTSGSGGEQYF | TGTGCCAGCAGCTTGTGGACTAGCGGGAGCGGCGGCGAGCAGTACTTC
TRBJ2-3 | TRBD2 | . | TRBV20-1 | CSALVRGRTDTQYF | TGCAGTGCCCTCGTTCGCGGGAGGACAGATACGCAGTATTTT
TRBJ2-3 | . | . | TRBV6-2/TRBV6-3 | CASSWGLGSDTQYF | TGTGCCAGCAGTTGGGGTTTAGGTTCAGATACGCAGTATTTT
TRBJ1-5 | . | few | TRBV10-2 | CASSETGPASNQPQHF | TGCGCCAGCAGTGAGACGGGGCCAGCTAGCAATCAGCCCCAGCATTTT
TRBJ2-1 | . | few | TRBV11-2 | CASSALAESYNEQFF | TGTGCCAGCAGCGCTTTAGCGGAATCCTACAATGAGCAGTTCTTC
TRBJ1-1 | . | few | TRBV21-1 | CASSKDPHKTNFF | TGTGCCAGCAGCAAAGACCCCCACAAAACGAATTTCTTT
TRBJ1-5 | . | . | TRBV18 | CASSPADQNQPQHF | TGTGCCAGCTCACCGGCGGACCAAAATCAGCCCCAGCATTTT
TRBJ1-6 | . | few | TRBV28 | CASSLGVGGKNSPLHF | TGTGCCAGCAGTTTAGGAGTCGGGGGAAAAAATTCACCCCTCCACTTT
TRBJ2-7 | . | few | TRBV13 | CASSSRGSSSYEQYF | TGTGCCAGCAGCTCCCGGGGGTCTAGCTCCTACGAGCAGTACTTC
TRBJ1-2 | TRBD1 | . | TRBV7-9 | CASRRTGDGYTF | TGTGCCAGCAGACGGACAGGGGATGGCTACACCTTC
TRBJ1-3 | . | few | TRBV28 | CASRPVESGNTIYF | TGTGCCAGCAGGCCTGTCGAATCTGGAAACACCATATATTTT
TRBJ1-1 | . | . | TRBV7-9 | CASSQPGGSEAFF | TGTGCCAGCAGCCAACCGGGGGGCTCTGAAGCTTTCTTT
TRBJ2-3 | TRBD1 | . | TRBV20-1 | CSARGQGEYLYF | TGCAGTGCTAGAGGACAGGGGGAATATCTGTATTTT
TRBJ1-6 | TRBD1 | . | TRBV10-2 | CASSDPGQGNSPLHF | TGCGCCAGCAGTGATCCGGGACAGGGGAATTCACCCCTCCACTTT
TRBJ2-7 | TRBD2 | . | TRBV11-2 | CASSLDLVAGGAYEQYF | TGTGCCAGCAGCTTAGATCTGGTGGCGGGAGGGGCTTACGAGCAGTACTTC
TRBJ2-1 | . | . | TRBV9 | CASSATTTGYNEQFF | TGTGCCAGCAGCGCCACAACTACGGGGTACAATGAGCAGTTCTTC
TRBJ2-5 | . | . | TRBV20-1 | CSARDSWRSGTQYF | TGCAGTGCTAGAGATTCTTGGCGCTCGGGGACCCAGTACTTC
TRBJ2-2 | . | few | TRBV3-1 | CASSQDLGGTGELFF | TGTGCCAGCAGCCAAGATCTGGGAGGCACCGGGGAGCTGTTTTTT
TRBJ1-4 | . | . | TRBV7-2 | CASSVGSTQRNEKLFF | TGTGCCAGCAGCGTAGGATCTACACAAAGGAATGAAAAACTGTTTTTT
TRBJ2-1 | TRBD2 | many | TRBV7-3 | CASSSSSGSYNEQFF | TGTGCCAGCAGCTCTTCTAGCGGGTCTTACAATGAGCAGTTCTTC
TRBJ2-7 | TRBD2 | few | TRBV5-1 | CASSPSGTYEQYF | TGCGCCAGCAGCCCTAGCGGAACCTACGAGCAGTACTTC
TRBJ2-1 | . | many | TRBV7-2 | CASSLPSPPTGSSYNEQFF | TGTGCCAGCAGCTTACCCTCCCCCCCGACTGGGAGCTCCTACAATGAGCAGTTCTTC
TRBJ2-5 | TRBD2 | few | TRBV12-3/TRBV12-4 | CASSYISGTQETQYF | TGTGCCAGCAGTTATATTAGCGGGACTCAAGAGACCCAGTACTTC
TRBJ2-3 | TRBD2 | . | TRBV20-1 | CSALTGTSGGRRTDTQYF | TGCAGTGCCTTAACCGGGACTAGCGGGGGGAGGCGCACAGATACGCAGTATTTT
TRBJ1-4 | TRBD1 | . | TRBV28 | CASSFPSFGTGAEKLFF | TGTGCCAGCAGTTTCCCCTCGTTCGGAACAGGGGCTGAAAAACTGTTTTTT
TRBJ2-5 | TRBD2 | few | TRBV9 | CASKREGQETQYF | TGTGCCAGCAAGCGGGAGGGGCAAGAGACCCAGTACTTC
TRBJ2-3 | TRBD2 | . | TRBV6-2/TRBV6-3 | CASSYRDYGTDTQYF | TGTGCCAGCAGTTACCGGGACTATGGGACAGATACGCAGTATTTT
TRBJ2-7 | TRBD2 | few | TRBV6-5 | CATTLPGLGYEQYF | TGTGCCACAACCCTACCCGGACTAGGCTACGAGCAGTACTTC
TRBJ2-1 | . | few | TRBV29-1 | CSVYSGAARILNEQFF | TGCAGCGTTTATTCGGGAGCGGCGAGGATCCTCAATGAGCAGTTCTTC
TRBJ2-1 | TRBD1 | . | TRBV2 | CASSAGQGYNEQFF | TGTGCCAGCAGTGCTGGACAGGGTTACAATGAGCAGTTCTTC
TRBJ2-3 | . | . | TRBV19 | CASSDGTVADTQYF | TGTGCCAGTAGTGACGGGACCGTCGCAGATACGCAGTATTTT
TRBJ1-4 | . | many | TRBV3-1 | CASSQLGVGEKLFF | TGTGCCAGCAGCCAACTTGGGGTGGGAGAAAAACTGTTTTTT
TRBJ1-2 | TRBD1 | few | TRBV19 | CASSSDRGYRYTF | TGTGCCAGTAGTTCGGACAGGGGCTATCGCTACACCTTC
TRBJ2-7 | . | . | TRBV3-1 | CASSQHSGYEQYF | TGTGCCAGCAGCCAACATAGCGGCTACGAGCAGTACTTC
TRBJ2-5 | TRBD1 | few | TRBV28 | CASSLSGTDPQETQYF | TGTGCCAGCAGTTTATCCGGGACAGATCCCCAAGAGACCCAGTACTTC